This T cell receptor beta chain appears in the sequencing data of a study of beta chain features in type 1 diabetes. Study summary: No age, gender or cell yield differences were seen between patients and healthy donors. Study results and caveats: PCR might show a preference for shorter templates, equally across patients and controls. Whether TCRB rearrangement is influenced by HLA type went unresolved here.

The study reverse transcribed the entire isolated RNA, so it sequenced expressed TCRB transcripts. This table comes from immunoSEQ multiplex PCR, and its TCRdb copy is limited to in-frame clones, with some not included. The sample lists 300,000 to 400,000 clones; around 13% were seen once. The CDR3 extends over 13 amino acids. Trimming removed 3 bases from V and 9 bases from J; junction bases left unmatched: 7. The germline CDR1 and CDR2 sequences are MDHEN and SYDVKM. This clone was counted only a few times. Its antigen remains unknown. The specimen was naive CD4+ T cells from blood. This chain joins TRBV28 and TRBJ2-7; 8 bases match TRBD1. The TCR sequence derives from a man between 18 and 35 years old in good health. CDR3 protein: CASSLGQDNLQYF. The CDR3 nucleotides read TGTGCCAGCAGTTTGGGACAGGACAATTTGCAGTACTTC.